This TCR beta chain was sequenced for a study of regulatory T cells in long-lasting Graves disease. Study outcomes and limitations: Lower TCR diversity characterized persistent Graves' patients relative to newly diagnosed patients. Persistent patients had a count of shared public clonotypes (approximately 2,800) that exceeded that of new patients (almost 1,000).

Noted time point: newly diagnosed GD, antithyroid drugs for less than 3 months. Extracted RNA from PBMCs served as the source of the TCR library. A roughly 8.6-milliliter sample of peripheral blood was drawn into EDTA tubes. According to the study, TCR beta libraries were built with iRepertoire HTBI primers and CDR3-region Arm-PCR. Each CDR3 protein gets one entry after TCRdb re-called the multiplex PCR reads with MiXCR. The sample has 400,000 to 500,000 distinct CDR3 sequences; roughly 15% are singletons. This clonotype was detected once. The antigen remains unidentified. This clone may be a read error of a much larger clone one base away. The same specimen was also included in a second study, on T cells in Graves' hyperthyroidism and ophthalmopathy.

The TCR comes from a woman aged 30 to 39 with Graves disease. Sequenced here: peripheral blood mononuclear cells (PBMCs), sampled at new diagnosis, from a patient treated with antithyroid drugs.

The CDR3 reads CSVEGSSYEQFF. The CDR3 nucleotides are TGCAGCGTTGAAGGGTCCAGCTACGAGCAGTTCTTC. This sequence joins TRBV29-1 and TRBJ2-1; unclear D gene. This CDR3 is built from 12 residues. From germline, CDR1 is SQVTM and CDR2 ANQGSEA. V lost 1 base, J lost 10 bases, and 11 bases lay in between.